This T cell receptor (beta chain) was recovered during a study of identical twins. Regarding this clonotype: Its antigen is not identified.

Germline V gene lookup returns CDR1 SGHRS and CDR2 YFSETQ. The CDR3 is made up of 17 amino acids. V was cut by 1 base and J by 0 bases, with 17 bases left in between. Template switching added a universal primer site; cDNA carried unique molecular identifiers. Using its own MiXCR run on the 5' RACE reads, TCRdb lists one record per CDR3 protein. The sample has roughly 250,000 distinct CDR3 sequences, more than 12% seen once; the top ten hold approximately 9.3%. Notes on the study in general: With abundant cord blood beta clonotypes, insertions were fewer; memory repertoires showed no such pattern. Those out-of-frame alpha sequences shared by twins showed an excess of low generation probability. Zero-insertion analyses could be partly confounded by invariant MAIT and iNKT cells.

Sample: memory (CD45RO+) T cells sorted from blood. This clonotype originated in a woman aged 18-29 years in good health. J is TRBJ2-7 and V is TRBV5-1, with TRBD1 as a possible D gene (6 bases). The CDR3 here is CASSLPLGQFRSYEQYF. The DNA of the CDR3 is TGCGCCAGCAGCTTGCCCCTCGGACAGTTTCGCTCCTACGAGCAGTACTTC.